This TCR beta chain was documented in a study of OX40 agonist ivuxolimab in advanced cancers. Measured with immunoSEQ multiplex PCR; TCRdb has only the in-frame clones, and not every one. The sample has 75,000 to 90,000 clones, roughly 92% seen once; the top ten hold 0.65%. Autoimmune disease history or systemic immunosuppression barred patients. CDR1 and CDR2 (germline): SEHNR, FQNEAQ (reference sequence). The CDR3 is 15 amino acids. J gave up 4 bases and V 3 bases, and 6 bases lay outside the gene matches. The rearrangement uses TRBV7-9 and TRBJ2-1; TRBD2 matches 7 bases. The receptor's source is an adult with an advanced solid tumor such as melanoma, head and neck, liver or kidney cancer. This material consisted of CD4+ or CD8+ T cells sorted from blood, taken in a trial of the OX40 agonist ivuxolimab. Here the CDR3 DNA reads TGTGCCAGCAGCTTGCCCACGGGGGGATACAATGAGCAGTTCTTC. This encodes CASSLPTGGYNEQFF.